The clone carrying this T cell receptor beta chain was recorded a few times. What it recognizes is unknown. Extracted RNA was reverse transcribed into cDNA, the sequencing template. Profiling relied on immunoSEQ multiplex PCR, and the TCRdb table lists in-frame clones only, not all of them. Seen here are around 290,000 clones, roughly 64% observed once, and the top ten hold less than 2%. With 7 bases clipped from V and 0 bases from J, the junction kept 4 bases outside the gene matches. The CDR3 is made up of 14 amino acids. Germline assignment: CDR1 SQVTM and CDR2 ANQGSEA. These data come from a study of CD8+ T cells in alopecia areata. On the study more broadly: Among treated patients, oral tofacitinib was administered at 5 to 10 mg twice daily. Findings and limits, study-wide: Patients showed less clear TCR sequence sharing than mice, possibly partly because of HLA diversity. Higher clonality than in normal scalp was seen in lesional scalp, especially alopecia totalis/universalis.

Treatment denoted: oral pan-JAK inhibitor, 5-10 mg twice daily. Sequenced here: CD4+ T cells sorted from blood, sampled at week 24, from a patient treated with tofacitinib. This chain connects TRBV29-1 to TRBJ2-5; the match to TRBD2 covers 11 bases. This clonotype originated in a human donor with alopecia areata. In nucleotides, the CDR3 is TGCAGCGCTTCGACTAGCGGGAACCAAGAGACCCAGTACTTC. Amino acids: CSASTSGNQETQYF.